This T cell receptor beta chain derives from a study of metastatic and nonmetastatic thyroid tumors (dated by TCRdb to 2018 to 2020). For the wider study: The researchers compared repertoires between peripheral blood samples and tumor or nodule tissue samples from patients with malignant or benign thyroid disease. The research as a whole found: In both blood and tumor samples, malignant tumors were reported to have significantly higher TCR beta diversity than benign nodules.

Counted from cysteine to phenylalanine, this CDR3 has 12 amino acids. Only the CDR3 DNA is retained, 36 bases long and in frame from the first base. Trimmed from V: 9 bases; trimmed from J: 3 bases; junction bases lacking a gene match: 0. CDR1 and CDR2 (SNHLY, FYNNEI) derive from the germline V gene. This clone was seen more than once but under ten times. What antigen it recognizes has not been identified. Base qualities are missing; no much larger clone stands one base away. To prepare the library, PCR was applied. For sequencing, an Illumina HiSeq 4000 was employed. High-throughput sequencing was used to profile the CDR3 region of the TCR beta-chain in every patient. For the original study's pipeline: CDR3 differences across clinicopathological groups were used to build a classifier for discriminating distant-metastatic papillary thyroid cancer patients. The Shannon index was used to assess repertoire diversity, and the Morisita-Horn index was used to assess tumor-blood repertoire similarity. TCRdb applied fastp at Q25 and MiXCR to the public reads, then kept only in-frame beta chains. What appears here as the V and J calls and clone size reflects TCRdb's work, not the paper's. The sample data list 50,000 to 65,000 clones, and 4% to 4.5% of these were observed just once. The leading ten clones occupy 20% to 25% of the sample.

Before undergoing thyroid surgery, none of the patients had been given any kind of treatment. Patient clinical samples collected from about 2011 to 2019 were retrospectively analysed using T-cell receptor beta sequencing. The chain links TRBV2 with TRBJ2-2, with 8 bases aligning to TRBD1. The sequenced sample consisted of blood. The sequence derives from a female donor with papillary thyroid cancer or a benign thyroid nodule (not recorded which). Some clones in this sample may be carry-over from other donors' samples. The CDR3 region: CARTGDTGELFF. The nucleotide sequence is given as TGTGCCAGGACAGGGGACACCGGGGAGCTGTTTTTT.